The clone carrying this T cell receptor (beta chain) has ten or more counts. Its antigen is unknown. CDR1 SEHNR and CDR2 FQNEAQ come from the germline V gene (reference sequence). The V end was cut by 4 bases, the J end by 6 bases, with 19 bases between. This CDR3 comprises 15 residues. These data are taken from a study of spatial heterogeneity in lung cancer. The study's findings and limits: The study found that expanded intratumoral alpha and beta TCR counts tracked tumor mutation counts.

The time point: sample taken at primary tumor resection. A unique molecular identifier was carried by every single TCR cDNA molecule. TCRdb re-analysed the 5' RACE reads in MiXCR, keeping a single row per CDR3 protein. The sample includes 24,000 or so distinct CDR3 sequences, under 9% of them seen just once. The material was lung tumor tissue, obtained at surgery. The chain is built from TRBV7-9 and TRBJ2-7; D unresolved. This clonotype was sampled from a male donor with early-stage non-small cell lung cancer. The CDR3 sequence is CASSYGSIQLSEQYF. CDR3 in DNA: TGTGCCAGCAGCTATGGATCGATTCAACTCTCCGAGCAGTACTTC.